This T cell receptor (beta chain) was identified in a study of shared clonotypes between healthy human individuals. The CDR3 totals 15 residues. Trimming took off 7 bases at V and 1 base at J, with 17 bases between the two ends. From germline, CDR1 is SGHRS and CDR2 YFSETQ. Method: immunoSEQ multiplex PCR; TCRdb's copy keeps in-frame clones and lacks some. The repertoire has about 2 million clones, 85% to 95% of them found once; the top ten carry 0.13%. The V gene is TRBV5-1, the J gene TRBJ2-5; the D call may be TRBD1 or TRBD2 (5 bases each). The source material was naive CD4+ T cells sorted from blood. The subset denotes: CD45RA+ positively selected. This clonotype originated in a man younger than 35 in good health. CDR3: CASGSAGSIQETQYF. The CDR3 nucleotides read TGCGCCAGCGGGTCGGCAGGGAGCATCCAAGAGACCCAGTACTTC.